The 14 T cell receptor beta chains below all came from one sample that was sequenced in a study of regulatory T cells in long-lasting Graves disease. As to time point: newly diagnosed GD, antithyroid drugs for less than 3 months. There was RNA extracted from PBMCs, and the TCR library was made from it. Arm-PCR of CDR3 regions with iRepertoire HTBI primers generated TCR beta libraries. TCRdb called the multiplex PCR reads again in MiXCR, with one record for every CDR3 protein. The sample gives 550,000 or so distinct CDR3 sequences, 9.5% to 15% of which show up once; 8.9% is in the top ten. This sample also appeared in a second study, on T cells in Graves' hyperthyroidism and ophthalmopathy.

This sample comprised peripheral blood mononuclear cells (PBMCs), obtained at new diagnosis, from a patient treated with antithyroid drugs. These TCRs come from a woman aged 30 to 39 with Graves disease.

There are many counts of this clonotype. This chain links TRBV28 with TRBJ2-7; possible D gene TRBD2, 6 bases. The CDR3 extends over 14 amino acids. Trimming pared 6 bases from V and 1 base from J, leaving 13 bases between. Germline-derived CDR1 and CDR2 are MDHEN and SYDVKM. The CDR3 DNA follows: TGTGCCAGCAGCCGGGCGGGGCCTTCCTACGAGCAGTACTTC. It specifies CASSRAGPSYEQYF. The variable domain in full, completed from reference TRBV28 and TRBJ2-7, reads DVKVTQSSRYLVKRTGEKVFLECVQDMDHENMFWYRQDPGLGLRLIYFSYDVKMKEKGDIPEGYSVSREKKERFSLILESASTNQTSMYLCASSRAGPSYEQYFGPGTRLTVT.

This clonotype has only a few counts. The chain couples TRBV5-1 to TRBJ2-3; 8 nucleotides align to TRBD2. V dropped 3 bases and J dropped 0; count of bases not matched to a gene: 6. The CDR3 contains 16 residues. Germline assignment: CDR1 SGHRS and CDR2 YFSETQ. CDR3 amino acids: CASSSGLASSTDTQYF. The CDR3, as DNA: TGCGCCAGCAGCTCCGGACTAGCTTCTAGCACAGATACGCAGTATTTT.

This clonotype has more than one count but fewer than ten. As DNA, the CDR3 is TGTGCCATCAGTGAGTCAACAGGGGGCAGCCAGCCCCAGCATTTT. Protein product: CAISESTGGSQPQHF. This chain links TRBV10-3 with TRBJ1-5, with 9 bases identical to TRBD1. The germline V gene encodes CDR1 ENHRY and CDR2 SYGVKD. The CDR3 sequence is 15 residues long. V lost 0 bases to trimming and J lost 7 bases; unmatched junction nucleotides: 4.

This clonotype was observed a handful of times. The rearrangement uses TRBV20-1 and TRBJ1-2; 7 bases align to TRBD1. Germline CDR1 and CDR2: DFQATT and SNEGSKA (reference sequence). This CDR3 region has 11 residues. The CDR3 DNA reads as TGCGGCGCCCGACAGGGCTATGGCTACACCTTC. Its protein product is CGARQGYGYTF.

This clonotype was observed at least ten times. The chain combines TRBV7-2 with TRBJ2-1; D not certain. Per the germline V gene, CDR1 is SGHTA and CDR2 is FQGNSA. This CDR3 is built from 15 residues. Trimming shortened V by 5 bases and J by 3 bases, and 14 bases separated the two germline ends. The CDR3 loop reads CASSPGKRVYNEQFF. For the CDR3, the DNA is TGTGCCAGCAGCCCCGGTAAGCGAGTCTACAATGAGCAGTTCTTC.

This clonotype has at least ten counts. The chain links TRBV27 to TRBJ1-6; 8 positions match TRBD1. The CDR3 has 15 amino acids. Germline lookup yields CDR1 MNHEY and CDR2 SMNVEV (reference sequence). V trimming: 3 bases; J trimming: 7 bases; junction bases outside the gene matches: 5. CDR3 coding DNA: TGTGCCAGCAGTTTCCACAGGGGGACGAATTCACCCCTCCACTTT. Residues: CASSFHRGTNSPLHF.

This clonotype was detected many times. This chain joins TRBV7-9 and TRBJ1-1, with a weak D call TRBD1 (5 bases). Germline CDR1 reads SEHNR; CDR2 reads FQNEAQ (reference sequence). The CDR3 is made up of 13 amino acids. Trimming took 0 bases from V and 11 from J, leaving 13 bases between them. The CDR3 sequence: CASSLALGVGAFF. The CDR3 DNA reads as TGTGCCAGCAGCTTAGCGTTGGGGGTTGGGGCTTTCTTT. Full variable domain (missing parts from reference TRBV7-9 and TRBJ1-1): DTGVSQNPRHKITKRGQNVTFRCDPISEHNRLYWYRQTLGQGPEFLTYFQNEAQLEKSRLLSDRFSAERPKGSFSTLEIQRTEQGDSAMYLCASSLALGVGAFFGQGTRLTVV.

The V gene is TRBV20-1, the J gene TRBJ1-5; TRBD1 is a possible D gene (6 bases). The V end was cut by 0 bases, the J end by 3 bases, with 9 bases between. Germline V CDR1 and CDR2: DFQATT, SNEGSKA (reference sequence). The CDR3 consists of 14 residues. CDR3 nucleotides: TGCAGTGCTAGAGACAGGGGTTACAATCAGCCCCAGCATTTT. Its protein is CSARDRGYNQPQHF.

This clonotype has at least ten counts. The rearrangement uses TRBV24-1 and TRBJ2-5; TRBD1 matches at 8 bases. Trimming took 3 bases from V and 3 from J; bases not matched to a gene: 2. Germline lookup yields CDR1 KGHDR and CDR2 SFDVKD. The CDR3 runs to 14 residues. CDR3 in amino acids: CATSDRTGKETQYF. In DNA, the CDR3 is TGTGCCACCAGTGATAGGACAGGGAAAGAGACCCAGTACTTC.

This clonotype was observed at least ten times. The chain combines TRBV18 with TRBJ2-3; TRBD1 matches at 9 bases. Germline-derived CDR1 and CDR2 are KGHSH and LQKENI. The CDR3 contains 16 residues. Trimming removed 3 bases from V and 3 bases from J; junction bases left unmatched: 7. Written as DNA, the CDR3 is TGTGCCAGCTCACCTCGAGGACAGGGGAGTACAGATACGCAGTATTTT. Amino acids: CASSPRGQGSTDTQYF. The full variable domain, in which reference TRBV18 and TRBJ2-3 provide the parts outside the CDR3, is NAGVMQNPRHLVRRRGQEARLRCSPMKGHSHVYWYRQLPEEGLKFMVYLQKENIIDESGMPKERFSAEFPKEGPSILRIQQVVRGDSAAYFCASSPRGQGSTDTQYFGPGTRLTVL.

This clonotype was recorded at least ten times. The chain uses TRBV11-2 and TRBJ1-2, with D possibly being TRBD1 (6 bases). CDR1 and CDR2 (germline): SGHAT, FQNNGV. The CDR3 extends over 15 amino acids. The V and J ends lost 5 bases and 6 bases respectively, with 19 bases between them. The CDR3 bases are TGTGCCAGCAGCCCGCACTTCAAACAGGGAAATGGCTACACCTTC. Encoded protein: CASSPHFKQGNGYTF.

This clonotype was counted many times. The chain links TRBV6-1 to TRBJ1-1; the D is unclear. Germline V gene lookup returns CDR1 MNHNS and CDR2 SASEGT. V was trimmed by 7 bases and J by 1 base, leaving 7 bases between them. The CDR3 is 12 residues long. CDR3 nucleotides: TGTGCCAGCAATCGGGGGAACACTGAAGCTTTCTTT. It codes for CASNRGNTEAFF.

The chain employs TRBV10-2 and TRBJ2-7; D is possibly TRBD2 (6 bases). The ends were cut back, 10 bases at V and 3 bases at J, with 16 bases in the middle. This CDR3 is 13 amino acids long. Germline CDR1 reads WSHSY; CDR2 reads SAAADI. In DNA form, the CDR3 reads TGCGCCACCGCGATAGCGGAAAGCTACGAGCAGTACTTC. Translation gives CATAIAESYEQYF.

V and J are TRBV6-2 or TRBV6-3 and TRBJ2-3, with unresolved D. The CDR3 loop spans 13 amino acids. V gave up 8 bases and J gave up 5 bases, with 14 bases separating them. Germline assignment: CDR1 MNHEY and CDR2 SVGEGT. CDR3 residues: CASRNPRGDTQYF. In DNA, the CDR3 is TGTGCCAGCCGCAACCCCCGCGGAGATACGCAGTATTTT.